What follows is one T cell receptor (beta chain) and its context. Its specificity is unknown. TCRdb analysed the reads with MiXCR anew, one entry per CDR3 protein. This sample has about 59,000 distinct CDR3 sequences; less than 65% occur once, and the top ten carry around 1.9%. This sample is drawn from a study of type 1 regulatory T cells. Study information: An in vitro protocol generated T-allo10, a Tr1-enriched, alloantigen-specific CD4 T cell product.

Study-wide points: Compared with non-type 1 regulatory T cells, type 1 regulatory T cells showed a more restricted TCR repertoire.

Material: cultured non-Tr1 T cells, either the whole culture or a sorted T cell fraction (not recorded which). This clonotype was sampled from a human donor in good health.

The CDR3 DNA reads TGCGCCAGCAGCCAAGAAGCGGAAGTGGACTATGGCTACACCTTC. This sequence encodes CASSQEAEVDYGYTF. The chain carries TRBV4-3 and TRBJ1-2; D is unresolved. With 0 bases removed from V and 3 bases from J, the gap between germline ends came to 11 bases. The germline V gene has CDR1 LGHNA and CDR2 YSLEER. The CDR3 is 15 residues long.